Presented here are 8 T cell receptor beta chains from one specimen sequenced in a study of T cell clonality in common variable immunodeficiency. Study-level findings and limits: Reportedly, TCR beta sequences from common variable immunodeficiency showed fewer deletions and N-nucleotide insertions.

Method: immunoSEQ multiplex PCR; TCRdb's copy keeps in-frame clones and lacks some. Altogether around 21,000 clones were found in the sample, and no singletons occur. Antigen specificity for these receptors is unknown. Sequencing used peripheral blood mononuclear cells. Source of these receptors: a human donor with common variable immunodeficiency.

This clone was picked up a small number of times. The CDR3 end is not reached by the read, which stops 3 residues before it; the germline J gene fills it in. The V call is TRBV7-9, the J call TRBJ2-4; no clear D. Looked up from germline, CDR1 is SEHNR and CDR2 is FQNEAQ (reference sequence). This CDR3 region has 15 residues. V was pared by 0 bases and J by 0 bases, with 6 bases between. CDR3 DNA, as far as it was read: TGTGCCAGCAGCTTAGCAGAACTAGCCAAAAACATT. This encodes CASSLAELAKNI. From start to end, the CDR3 is CASSLAELAKNIQYF.

Note on this clone: The read ends 3 residues shy of where the CDR3 ends; the end is completed using the germline J gene. The chain links TRBV30 to TRBJ2-1, with 9 bases identical to TRBD2. This CDR3 region has 14 residues. Germline V gene data show CDR1 as GTSNPN and CDR2 as SVGIG (reference sequence). After removal of 6 bases from V and 8 bases from J, the junction contained 11 bases not matched to a gene. The covered CDR3 bases are TGTGCCTGCATTCCCACTAGCGGGTATGATGAG. Encoded protein: CACIPTSGYDE. The complete CDR3 protein is CACIPTSGYDEQFF.

This clone was observed a handful of times. The CDR3 end lies 3 residues beyond the end of the read and is filled in from the germline J gene. The V and J genes are TRBV30 and TRBJ2-2; TRBD2 might be the D (5 bases). The CDR3 consists of 14 residues. The V end lost 0 bases, the J end lost 4 bases, and 9 bases lay between the germline ends. Germline assignment: CDR1 GTSNPN and CDR2 SVGIG (reference sequence). CDR3 in amino acids: CAWSVLAFTGELFF. The covered CDR3 bases are TGTGCCTGGAGTGTATTAGCGTTCACCGGGGAG.

A word on this clone: Germline and junction disagree at one end, which may indicate a read error. The read ends 3 residues shy of where the CDR3 ends; the end is completed using the germline J gene. The chain carries TRBV7-9 and TRBJ2-7; D not certain. The CDR3 loop spans 11 amino acids. The germline V gene has CDR1 SEHNR and CDR2 FQNEAQ (reference sequence). The CDR3 region is CSSSLFYEQYF. Incomplete CDR3 DNA: TGTTCCAGCAGCCTCTTTTACGAG.

The sequenced part of the CDR3 DNA is TGTGCCAGCAGCTTAAGTGAACTTCAGACC. It translates to CASSLSELQT. The full CDR3 protein reads CASSLSELQTQYF. This chain connects TRBV7-2 to TRBJ2-5, with no clear D. Coverage ceases 3 residues before the CDR3 finishes, and the germline J gene fills in the end. This CDR3 has 13 amino acids. Germline CDR1 and CDR2: SGHTA and FQGNSA. V was trimmed by 2 bases and J by 6 bases, leaving 10 bases between them.

This clone was seen a handful of times. The observed sequence ends 3 residues before the CDR3 terminus, with the missing tail filled in from the germline J gene. The genes are TRBV7-6 and TRBJ1-4; D is uncertain. Per germline, CDR1 SGHVS and CDR2 FNYEAQ. Trimming removed 0 bases from V and 8 bases from J, with 16 bases in between. This CDR3 spans 16 amino acids. CDR3 loop: CASSLASTLSGEKLFF. The sequenced CDR3 bases are TGTGCCAGCAGCTTAGCATCGACCCTCAGCGGGGAAAAA.

This clone was seen more than once but under ten times. The DNA ends 3 residues before the CDR3 does, and the rest of the CDR3 is filled in from the germline J gene. The chain recombines TRBV7-6 with TRBJ2-7; weak D call: TRBD1 (5 bases). Germline CDR1 reads SGHVS; CDR2 reads FNYEAQ. CDR3 size: 15 residues. Trimming took off 8 bases at V and 1 base at J, with 18 bases between the two ends. The part of the CDR3 DNA that was read is TGTGCCAGCGGCCATCCTGACAGTCGATCCTACGAG. Protein: CASGHPDSRSYE. The entire CDR3 protein is CASGHPDSRSYEQYF.

On this clone itself: Read data end 3 residues before the CDR3 end; the end is taken from the germline J gene. V gene TRBV6-2 or TRBV6-3 combines with J gene TRBJ1-5; TRBD1 is a possible D gene (5 bases). The CDR3 consists of 15 residues. The germline CDR1 and CDR2 sequences are MNHEY and SVGEGT. V lost 3 bases, J lost 2 bases, and 11 bases lay in between. The CDR3 is CASSYIQGGNQPQHF. The sequenced CDR3 bases are TGTGCCAGCAGTTATATCCAGGGCGGCAATCAGCCC.